This T cell receptor beta chain derives from a study of blood T cell repertoires in COVID-19. The overall study: Whether acute or convalescent, the COVID-19 samples came from the United States, Italy and Spain. T cells, B-cell-depleted T cells, or PBMCs provided the cDNA or gDNA that served as material.

The authors' processing: The authors estimated nucleated cell counts from reference gene primer amplification. The data were produced by immunoSEQ multiplex PCR, yet TCRdb's version contains in-frame clones alone and is incomplete. V and J calls and clone size are as listed in that table; D and trimming were resolved from the DNA. The table records about 160,000 clones, almost 85% of them present only once. This clone turned up a few times. The TCR originated in a woman older than 75 with acute or convalescent COVID-19. The sequencing sample was made of peripheral blood.

In nucleotides, the CDR3 is TGTGCCAGCAGTGATTTAAGGGGACCCCTCCACTTT. Amino acids: CASSDLRGPLHF. V usage is TRBV2 and J usage is TRBJ1-6, with D maybe TRBD1 (5 bases). CDR3 size: 12 residues. The V end was cut by 3 bases, the J end by 12 bases, with 9 bases between. In germline, CDR1 is SNHLY, CDR2 FYNNEI.